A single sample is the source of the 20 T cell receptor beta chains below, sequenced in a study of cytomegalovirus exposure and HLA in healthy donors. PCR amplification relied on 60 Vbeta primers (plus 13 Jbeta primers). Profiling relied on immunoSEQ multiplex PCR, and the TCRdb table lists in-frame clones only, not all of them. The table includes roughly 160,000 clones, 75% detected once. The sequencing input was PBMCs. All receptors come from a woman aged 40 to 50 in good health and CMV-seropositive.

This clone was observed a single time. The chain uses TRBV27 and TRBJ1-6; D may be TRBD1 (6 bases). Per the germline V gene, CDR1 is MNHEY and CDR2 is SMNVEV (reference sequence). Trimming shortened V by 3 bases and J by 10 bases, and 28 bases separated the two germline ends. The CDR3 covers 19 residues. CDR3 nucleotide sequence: TGTGCCAGCAGTTTCGTCAGCCCTGCTACCGGACACAGGGAATCACCCCTCCACTTT. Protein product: CASSFVSPATGHRESPLHF.

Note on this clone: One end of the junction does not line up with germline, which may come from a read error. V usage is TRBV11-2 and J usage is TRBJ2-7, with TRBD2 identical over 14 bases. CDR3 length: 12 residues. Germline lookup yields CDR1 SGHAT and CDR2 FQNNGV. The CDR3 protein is CASSSPGLAGVF. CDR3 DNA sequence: TGTGCCAGCAGCTCGCCGGGACTAGCGGGAGTATTC.

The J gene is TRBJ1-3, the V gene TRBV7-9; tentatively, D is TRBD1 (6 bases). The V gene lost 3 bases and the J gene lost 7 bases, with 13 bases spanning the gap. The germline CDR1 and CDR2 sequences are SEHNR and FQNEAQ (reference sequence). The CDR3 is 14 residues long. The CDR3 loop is CASSFRTGWNTIYF. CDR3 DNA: TGTGCCAGCAGCTTTCGAACAGGGTGGAACACCATATATTTT.

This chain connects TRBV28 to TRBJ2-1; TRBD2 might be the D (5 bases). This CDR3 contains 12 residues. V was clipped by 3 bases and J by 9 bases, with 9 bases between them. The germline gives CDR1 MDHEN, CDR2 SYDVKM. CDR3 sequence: CASSLGAPEQFF. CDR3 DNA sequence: TGTGCCAGCAGTTTGGGAGCGCCTGAGCAGTTCTTC.

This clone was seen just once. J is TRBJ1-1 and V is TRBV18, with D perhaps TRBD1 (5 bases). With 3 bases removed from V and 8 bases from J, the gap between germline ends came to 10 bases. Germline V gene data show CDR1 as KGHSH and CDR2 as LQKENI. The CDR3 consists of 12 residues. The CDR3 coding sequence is TGTGCCAGCTCACCGTATGGGGGGGAAGCTTTCTTT. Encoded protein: CASSPYGGEAFF.

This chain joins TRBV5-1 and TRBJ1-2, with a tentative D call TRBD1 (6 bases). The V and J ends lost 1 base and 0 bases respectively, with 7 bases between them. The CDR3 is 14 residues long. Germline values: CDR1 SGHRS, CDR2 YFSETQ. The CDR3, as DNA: TGCGCCAGCAGCTTGACAGGGCCTAACTATGGCTACACCTTC. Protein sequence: CASSLTGPNYGYTF.

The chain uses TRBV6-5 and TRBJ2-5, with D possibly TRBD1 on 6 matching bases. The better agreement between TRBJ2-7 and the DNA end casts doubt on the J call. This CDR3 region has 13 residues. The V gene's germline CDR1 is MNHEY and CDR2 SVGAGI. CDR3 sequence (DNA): TGTGCCAGCAGCCGGGACACCTCCTACGAGCAGTACTTC. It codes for CASSRDTSYEQYF.

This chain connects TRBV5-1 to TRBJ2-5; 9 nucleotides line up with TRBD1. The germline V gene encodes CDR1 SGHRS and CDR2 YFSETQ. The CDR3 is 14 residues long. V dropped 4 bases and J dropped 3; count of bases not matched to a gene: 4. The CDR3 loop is CASSVRTGEETQYF. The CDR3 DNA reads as TGCGCCAGCAGCGTCCGGACAGGGGAAGAGACCCAGTACTTC.

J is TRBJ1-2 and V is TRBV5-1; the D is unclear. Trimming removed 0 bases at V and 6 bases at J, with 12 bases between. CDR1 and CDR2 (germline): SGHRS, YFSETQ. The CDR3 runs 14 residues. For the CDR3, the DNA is TGCGCCAGCAGCTTGGGGGGAGATCGGGATGGCTACACCTTC. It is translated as CASSLGGDRDGYTF.

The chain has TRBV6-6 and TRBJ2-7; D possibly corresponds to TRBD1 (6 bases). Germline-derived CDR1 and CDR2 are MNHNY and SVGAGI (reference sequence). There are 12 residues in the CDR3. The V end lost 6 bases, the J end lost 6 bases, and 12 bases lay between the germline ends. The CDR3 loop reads CASSPGHGEQYF. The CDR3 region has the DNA TGTGCCAGCAGCCCGGGACATGGCGAGCAGTACTTC.

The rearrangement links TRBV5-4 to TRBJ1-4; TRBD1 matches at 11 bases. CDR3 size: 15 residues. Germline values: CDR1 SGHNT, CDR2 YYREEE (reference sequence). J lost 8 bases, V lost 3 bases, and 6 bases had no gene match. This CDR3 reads CASSYRTGGEEKLFF. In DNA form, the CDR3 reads TGTGCCAGCAGCTACCGGACAGGGGGCGAGGAAAAACTGTTTTTT.

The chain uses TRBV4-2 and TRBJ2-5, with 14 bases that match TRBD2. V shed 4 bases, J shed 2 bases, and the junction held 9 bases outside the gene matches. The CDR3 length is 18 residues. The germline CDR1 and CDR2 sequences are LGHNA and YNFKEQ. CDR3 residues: CASSPAGTSGSGQETQYF. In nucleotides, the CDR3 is TGTGCCAGCAGCCCCGCCGGGACTAGCGGGAGCGGACAAGAGACCCAGTACTTC.

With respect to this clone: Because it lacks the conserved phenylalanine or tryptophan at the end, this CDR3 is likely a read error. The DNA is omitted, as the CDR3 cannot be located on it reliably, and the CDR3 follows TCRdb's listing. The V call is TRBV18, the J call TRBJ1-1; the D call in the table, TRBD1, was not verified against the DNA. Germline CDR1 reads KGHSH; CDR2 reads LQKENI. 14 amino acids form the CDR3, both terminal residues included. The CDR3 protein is CASSPSGYISTGGI.

The CDR3 region is CASSIIGGLAGGSSYNEQFF. CDR3 sequence (DNA): TGCGCCAGCAGCATAATTGGGGGACTAGCGGGAGGGAGCTCCTACAATGAGCAGTTCTTC. This chain links TRBV5-1 with TRBJ2-1, with 16 nucleotides matching TRBD2. Losses at the gene ends were 4 bases for V and 0 bases for J; bases not matched to a gene: 10. There are 20 residues in the CDR3. Germline lookup yields CDR1 SGHRS and CDR2 YFSETQ.

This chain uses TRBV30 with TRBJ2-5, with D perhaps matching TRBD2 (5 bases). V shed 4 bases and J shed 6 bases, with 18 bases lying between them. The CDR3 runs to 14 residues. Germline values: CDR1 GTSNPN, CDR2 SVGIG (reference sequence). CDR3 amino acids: CAWTLWPLGKTQYF. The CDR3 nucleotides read TGTGCCTGGACTCTATGGCCCCTCGGGAAGACCCAGTACTTC.

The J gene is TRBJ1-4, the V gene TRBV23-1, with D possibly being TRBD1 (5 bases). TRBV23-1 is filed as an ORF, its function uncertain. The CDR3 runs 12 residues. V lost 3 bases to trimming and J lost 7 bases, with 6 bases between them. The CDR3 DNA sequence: TGCGCCAGCAGTCACAGGGCTGAAAAACTGTTTTTT. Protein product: CASSHRAEKLFF.

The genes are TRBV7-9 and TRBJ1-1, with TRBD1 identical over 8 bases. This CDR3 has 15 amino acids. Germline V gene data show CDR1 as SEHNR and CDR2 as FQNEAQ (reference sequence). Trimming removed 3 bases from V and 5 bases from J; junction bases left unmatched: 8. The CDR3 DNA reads TGTGCCAGCAGCTTCGGACAGGGTTCGGGAACTGAAGCTTTCTTT. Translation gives CASSFGQGSGTEAFF.

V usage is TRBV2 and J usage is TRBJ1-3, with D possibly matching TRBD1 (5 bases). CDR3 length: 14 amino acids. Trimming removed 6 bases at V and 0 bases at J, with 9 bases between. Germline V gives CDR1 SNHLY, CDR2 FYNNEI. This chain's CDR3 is CASREGSSGNTIYF. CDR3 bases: TGTGCCAGCAGGGAGGGGAGCTCTGGAAACACCATATATTTT.

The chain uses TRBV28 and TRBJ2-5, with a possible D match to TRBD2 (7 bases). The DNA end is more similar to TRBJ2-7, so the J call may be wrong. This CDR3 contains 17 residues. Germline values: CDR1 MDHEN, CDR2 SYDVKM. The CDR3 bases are TGTGCCAGCCTTACCGGCGGGGGCTTCACCGCTTCCTACGAGCAGTACTTC. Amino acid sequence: CASLTGGGFTASYEQYF.

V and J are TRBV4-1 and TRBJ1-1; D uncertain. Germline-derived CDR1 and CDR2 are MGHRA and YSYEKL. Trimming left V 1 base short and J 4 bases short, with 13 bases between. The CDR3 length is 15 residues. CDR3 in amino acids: CASSQAEGVPTEAFF. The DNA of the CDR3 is TGCGCCAGCAGCCAAGCAGAGGGAGTACCCACTGAAGCTTTCTTT.